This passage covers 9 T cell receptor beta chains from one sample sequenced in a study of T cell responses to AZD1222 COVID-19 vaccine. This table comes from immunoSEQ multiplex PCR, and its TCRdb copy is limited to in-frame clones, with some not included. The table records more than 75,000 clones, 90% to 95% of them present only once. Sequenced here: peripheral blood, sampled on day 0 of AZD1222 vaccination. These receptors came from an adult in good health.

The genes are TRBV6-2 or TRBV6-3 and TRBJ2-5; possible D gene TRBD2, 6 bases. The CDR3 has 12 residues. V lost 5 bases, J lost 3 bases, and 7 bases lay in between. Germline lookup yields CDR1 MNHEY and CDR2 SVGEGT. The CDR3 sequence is CASSPGEETQYF. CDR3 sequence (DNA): TGTGCCAGCAGTCCGGGAGAAGAGACCCAGTACTTC.

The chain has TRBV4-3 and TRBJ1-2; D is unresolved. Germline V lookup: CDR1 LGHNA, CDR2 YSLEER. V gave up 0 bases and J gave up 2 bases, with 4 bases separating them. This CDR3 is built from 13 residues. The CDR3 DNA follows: TGCGCCAGCAGCCAAGACATCAACTATGGCTACACCTTC. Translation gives CASSQDINYGYTF.

The CDR3 coding sequence is TGTGCCAGCACCTACCGCTCTGGGGCCAACGTCCTGACTTTC. Translation: CASTYRSGANVLTF. The chain recombines TRBV27 with TRBJ2-6; D is unclear. Trimming shortened V by 7 bases and J by 0 bases, and 7 bases separated the two germline ends. Germline values: CDR1 MNHEY, CDR2 SMNVEV (reference sequence). The CDR3 spans 14 residues.

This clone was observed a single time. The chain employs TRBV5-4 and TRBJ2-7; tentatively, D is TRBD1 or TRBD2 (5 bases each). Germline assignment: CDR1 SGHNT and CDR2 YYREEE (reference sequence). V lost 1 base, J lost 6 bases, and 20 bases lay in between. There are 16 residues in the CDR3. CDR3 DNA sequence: TGTGCCAGCAGCTTGCGGTCGGGACCAGCGTCGATCGAGCAGTACTTC. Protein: CASSLRSGPASIEQYF.

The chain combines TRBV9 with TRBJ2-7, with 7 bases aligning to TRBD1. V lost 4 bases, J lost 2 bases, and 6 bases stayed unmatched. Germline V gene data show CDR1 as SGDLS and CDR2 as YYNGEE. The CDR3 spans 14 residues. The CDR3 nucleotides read TGTGCCAGCAGCACGACCGACAGGGCCTACGAGCAGTACTTC. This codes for CASSTTDRAYEQYF.

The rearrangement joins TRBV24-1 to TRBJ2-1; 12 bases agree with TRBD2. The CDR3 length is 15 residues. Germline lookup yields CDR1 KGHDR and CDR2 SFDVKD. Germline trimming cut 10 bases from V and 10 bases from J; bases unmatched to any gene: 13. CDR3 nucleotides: TGTGCCACAGCTCGGGCTAGCGGGGGGGCACAGGAGCAGTTCTTC. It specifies CATARASGGAQEQFF.

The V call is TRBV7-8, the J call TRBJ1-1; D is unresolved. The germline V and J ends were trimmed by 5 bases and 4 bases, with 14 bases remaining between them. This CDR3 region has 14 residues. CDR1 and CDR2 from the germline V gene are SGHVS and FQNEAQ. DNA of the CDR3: TGTGCCAGCAGCAGGAAGAGGGCGGGCACTGAAGCTTTCTTT. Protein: CASSRKRAGTEAFF. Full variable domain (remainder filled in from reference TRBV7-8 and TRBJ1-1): GAGVSQSPRYKVAKRGQDVALRCDPISGHVSLFWYQQALGQGPEFLTYFQNEAQLDKSGLPSDRFFAERPEGSVSTLKIQRTQQEDSAVYLCASSRKRAGTEAFFGQGTRLTVV.

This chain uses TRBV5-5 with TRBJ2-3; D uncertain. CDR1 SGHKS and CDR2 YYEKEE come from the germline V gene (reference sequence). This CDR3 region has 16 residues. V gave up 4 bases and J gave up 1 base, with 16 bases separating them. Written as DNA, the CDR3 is TGTGCCAGCAGCCGCAGACGCGAGAGCCGCACAGATACGCAGTATTTT. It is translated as CASSRRRESRTDTQYF.

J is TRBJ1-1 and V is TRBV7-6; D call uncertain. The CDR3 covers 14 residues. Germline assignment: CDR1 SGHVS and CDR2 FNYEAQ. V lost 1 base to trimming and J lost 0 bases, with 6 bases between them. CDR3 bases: TGTGCCAGCAGCTTAGGCACCATGAACACTGAAGCTTTCTTT. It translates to CASSLGTMNTEAFF.